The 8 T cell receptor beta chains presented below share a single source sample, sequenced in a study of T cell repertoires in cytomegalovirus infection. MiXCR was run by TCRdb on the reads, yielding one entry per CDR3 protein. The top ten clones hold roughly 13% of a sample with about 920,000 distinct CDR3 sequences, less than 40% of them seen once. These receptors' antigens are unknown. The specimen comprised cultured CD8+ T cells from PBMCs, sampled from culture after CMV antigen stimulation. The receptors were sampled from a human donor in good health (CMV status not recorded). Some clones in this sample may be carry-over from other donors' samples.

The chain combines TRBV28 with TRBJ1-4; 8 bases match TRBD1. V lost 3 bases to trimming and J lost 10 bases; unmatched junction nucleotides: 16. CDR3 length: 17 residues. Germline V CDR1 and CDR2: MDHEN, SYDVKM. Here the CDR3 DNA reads TGTGCCAGCAGTTTCGAACCGACAGGGGACCTTCCCCCAAAACTGTTTTTT. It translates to CASSFEPTGDLPPKLFF.

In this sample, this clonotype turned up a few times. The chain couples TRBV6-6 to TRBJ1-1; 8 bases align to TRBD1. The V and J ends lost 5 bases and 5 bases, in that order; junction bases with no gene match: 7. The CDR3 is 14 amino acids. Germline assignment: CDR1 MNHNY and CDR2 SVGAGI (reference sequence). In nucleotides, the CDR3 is TGTGCCAGCAGTACATGGACAGGGAAGACTGAAGCTTTCTTT. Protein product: CASSTWTGKTEAFF.

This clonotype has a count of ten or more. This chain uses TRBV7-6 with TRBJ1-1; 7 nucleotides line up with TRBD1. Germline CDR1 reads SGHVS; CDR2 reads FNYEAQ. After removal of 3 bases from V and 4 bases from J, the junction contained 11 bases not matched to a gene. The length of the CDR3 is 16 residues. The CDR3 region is CASSLLGGGSGTEAFF. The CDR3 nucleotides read TGTGCCAGCAGCTTGTTAGGGGGCGGTTCCGGCACTGAAGCTTTCTTT.

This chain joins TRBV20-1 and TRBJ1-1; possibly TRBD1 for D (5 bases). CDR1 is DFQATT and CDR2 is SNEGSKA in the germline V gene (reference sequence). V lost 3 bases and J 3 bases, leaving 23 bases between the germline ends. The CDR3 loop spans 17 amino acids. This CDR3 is CSARVAFVRAGDTEAFF. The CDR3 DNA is TGCAGTGCTAGGGTGGCATTTGTCAGGGCCGGGGACACTGAAGCTTTCTTT.

The CDR3, as DNA: TGTGCCAGCAGTTTATGGGCCGGGACAGTCTTGAATGAGCAGTTCTTC. It is translated as CASSLWAGTVLNEQFF. This chain links TRBV27 with TRBJ2-1; 7 nucleotides match TRBD1. The ends lost 1 base at V and 7 bases at J; junction bases unmatched: 10. This CDR3 comprises 16 residues. Germline V gene lookup returns CDR1 MNHEY and CDR2 SMNVEV (reference sequence).

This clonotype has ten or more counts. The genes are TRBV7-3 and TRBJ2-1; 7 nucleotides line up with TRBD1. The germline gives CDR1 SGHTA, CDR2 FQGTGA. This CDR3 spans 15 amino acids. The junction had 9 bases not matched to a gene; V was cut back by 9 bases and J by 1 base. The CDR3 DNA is TGTGCCAGGGGTAGGGGGCCACTTTCCTACAATGAGCAGTTCTTC. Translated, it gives CARGRGPLSYNEQFF.

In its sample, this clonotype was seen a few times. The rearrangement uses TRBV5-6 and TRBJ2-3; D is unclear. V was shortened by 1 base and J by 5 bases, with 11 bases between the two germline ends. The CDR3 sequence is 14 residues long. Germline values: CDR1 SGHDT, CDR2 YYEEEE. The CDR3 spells CASSLLLDLDTQYF. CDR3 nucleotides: TGTGCCAGCAGCTTGCTGCTTGACTTAGATACGCAGTATTTT.

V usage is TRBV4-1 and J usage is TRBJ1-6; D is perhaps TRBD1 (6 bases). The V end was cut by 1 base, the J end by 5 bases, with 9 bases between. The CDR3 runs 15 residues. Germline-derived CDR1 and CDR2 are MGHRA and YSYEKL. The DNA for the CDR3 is TGCGCCAGCAGCCAAGTGGGGGCAGATAATTCACCCCTCCACTTT. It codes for CASSQVGADNSPLHF.